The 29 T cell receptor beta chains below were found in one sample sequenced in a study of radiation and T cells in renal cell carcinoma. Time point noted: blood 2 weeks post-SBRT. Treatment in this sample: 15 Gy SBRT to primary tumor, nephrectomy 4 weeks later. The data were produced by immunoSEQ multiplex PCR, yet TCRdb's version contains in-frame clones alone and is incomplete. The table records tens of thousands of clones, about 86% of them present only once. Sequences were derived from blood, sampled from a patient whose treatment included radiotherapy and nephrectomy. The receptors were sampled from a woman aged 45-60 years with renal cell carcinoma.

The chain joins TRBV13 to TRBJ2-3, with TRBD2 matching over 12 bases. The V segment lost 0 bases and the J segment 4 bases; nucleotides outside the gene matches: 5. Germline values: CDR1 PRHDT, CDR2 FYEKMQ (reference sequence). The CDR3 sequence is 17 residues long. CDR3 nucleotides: TGTGCCAGCAGCTTAGGGAAGACTAGCGGGAGCGCAGATACGCAGTATTTT. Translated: CASSLGKTSGSADTQYF.

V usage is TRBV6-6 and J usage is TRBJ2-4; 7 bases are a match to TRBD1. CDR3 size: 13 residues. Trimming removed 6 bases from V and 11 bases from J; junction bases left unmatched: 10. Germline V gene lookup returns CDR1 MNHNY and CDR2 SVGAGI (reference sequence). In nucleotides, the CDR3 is TGTGCCAGCAGGGAAGGAACAGGGGCCCTTCAGTACTTC. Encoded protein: CASREGTGALQYF.

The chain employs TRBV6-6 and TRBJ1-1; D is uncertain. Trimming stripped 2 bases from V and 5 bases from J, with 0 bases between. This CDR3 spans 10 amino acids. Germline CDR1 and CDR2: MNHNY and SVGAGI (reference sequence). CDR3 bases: TGTGCCAGCAGTTACACTGAAGCTTTCTTT. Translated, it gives CASSYTEAFF.

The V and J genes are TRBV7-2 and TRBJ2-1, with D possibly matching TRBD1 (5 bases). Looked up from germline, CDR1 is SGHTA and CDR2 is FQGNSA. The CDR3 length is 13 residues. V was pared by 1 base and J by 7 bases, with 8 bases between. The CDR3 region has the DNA TGTGCCAGCAGCTTAGGCAGGGTTAATGAGCAGTTCTTC. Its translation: CASSLGRVNEQFF.

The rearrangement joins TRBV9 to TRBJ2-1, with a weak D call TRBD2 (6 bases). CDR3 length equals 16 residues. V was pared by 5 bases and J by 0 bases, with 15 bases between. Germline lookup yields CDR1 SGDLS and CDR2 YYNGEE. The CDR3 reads CASSPISGLSYNEQFF. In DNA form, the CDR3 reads TGTGCCAGCAGTCCTATCTCGGGACTCTCCTACAATGAGCAGTTCTTC.

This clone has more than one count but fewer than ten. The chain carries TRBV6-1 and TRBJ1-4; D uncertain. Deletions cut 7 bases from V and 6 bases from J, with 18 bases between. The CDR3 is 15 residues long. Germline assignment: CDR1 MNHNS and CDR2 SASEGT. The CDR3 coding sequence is TGTGCCAGCATCCGAAATGGGGAGACTCATGAAAAACTGTTTTTT. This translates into CASIRNGETHEKLFF.

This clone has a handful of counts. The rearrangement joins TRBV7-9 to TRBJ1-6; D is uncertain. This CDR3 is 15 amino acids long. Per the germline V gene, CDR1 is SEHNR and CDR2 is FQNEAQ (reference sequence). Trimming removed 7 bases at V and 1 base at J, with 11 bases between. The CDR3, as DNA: TGTGCCAGCACCCGATCGGGGTCCTATAATTCACCCCTCCACTTT. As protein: CASTRSGSYNSPLHF.

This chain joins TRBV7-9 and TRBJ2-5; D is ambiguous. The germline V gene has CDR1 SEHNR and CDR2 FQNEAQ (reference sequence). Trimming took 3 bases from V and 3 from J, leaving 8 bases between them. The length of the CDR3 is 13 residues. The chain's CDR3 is CASSFSSEETQYF. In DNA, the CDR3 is TGTGCCAGCAGCTTTTCCAGTGAAGAGACCCAGTACTTC.

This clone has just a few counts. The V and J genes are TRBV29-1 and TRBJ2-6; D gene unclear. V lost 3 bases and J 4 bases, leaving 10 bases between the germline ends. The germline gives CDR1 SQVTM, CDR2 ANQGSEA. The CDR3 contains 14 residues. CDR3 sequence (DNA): TGCAGCGTTGATACCGTCGGGGGGGCCAACGTCCTGACTTTC. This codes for CSVDTVGGANVLTF. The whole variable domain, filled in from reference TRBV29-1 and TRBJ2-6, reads SAVISQKPSRDICQRGTSLTIQCQVDSQVTMMFWYRQQPGQSLTLIATANQGSEATYESGFVIDKFPISRPNLTFSTLTVSNMSPEDSSIYLCSVDTVGGANVLTFGAGSRLTVL.

The CDR3 sequence: CASSLVGVGYTF. For the CDR3, the DNA is TGTGCCAGCAGCTTAGTCGGTGTTGGCTACACCTTC. The chain combines TRBV7-2 with TRBJ1-2; D is unresolved. The CDR3 covers 12 residues. Germline V gives CDR1 SGHTA, CDR2 FQGNSA. Trimming left V 1 base short and J 7 bases short, with 7 bases between.

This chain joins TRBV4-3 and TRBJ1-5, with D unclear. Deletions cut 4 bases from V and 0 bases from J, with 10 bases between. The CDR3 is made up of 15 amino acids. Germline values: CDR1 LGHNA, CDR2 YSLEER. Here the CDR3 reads CASSRGPASNQPQHF. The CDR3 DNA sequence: TGCGCCAGCAGCCGAGGGCCAGCTAGCAATCAGCCCCAGCATTTT.

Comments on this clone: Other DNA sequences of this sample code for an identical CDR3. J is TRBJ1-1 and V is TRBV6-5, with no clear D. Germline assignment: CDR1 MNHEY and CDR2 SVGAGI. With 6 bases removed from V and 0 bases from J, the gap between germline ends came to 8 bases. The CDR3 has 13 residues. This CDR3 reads CASRRTVNTEAFF. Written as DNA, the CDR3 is TGTGCCAGCAGGCGGACGGTGAACACTGAAGCTTTCTTT.

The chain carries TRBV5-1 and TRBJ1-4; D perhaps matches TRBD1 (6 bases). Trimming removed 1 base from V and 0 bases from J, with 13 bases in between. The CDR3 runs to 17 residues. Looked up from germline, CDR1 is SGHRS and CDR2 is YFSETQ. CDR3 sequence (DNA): TGCGCCAGCAGCTTGTATTCAGGGGATGCAACTAATGAAAAACTGTTTTTT. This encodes CASSLYSGDATNEKLFF. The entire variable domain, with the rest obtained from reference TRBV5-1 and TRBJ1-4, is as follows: KAGVTQTPRYLIKTRGQQVTLSCSPISGHRSVSWYQQTPGQGLQFLFEYFSETQRNKGNFPGRFSGRQFSNSRSEMNVSTLELGDSALYLCASSLYSGDATNEKLFFGSGTQLSVL.

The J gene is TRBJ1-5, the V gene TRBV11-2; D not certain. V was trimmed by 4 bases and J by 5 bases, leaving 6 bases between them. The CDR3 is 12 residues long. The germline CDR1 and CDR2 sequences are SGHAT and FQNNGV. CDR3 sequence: CASSSVDQPQHF. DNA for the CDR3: TGTGCCAGCAGCTCGGTAGATCAGCCCCAGCATTTT.

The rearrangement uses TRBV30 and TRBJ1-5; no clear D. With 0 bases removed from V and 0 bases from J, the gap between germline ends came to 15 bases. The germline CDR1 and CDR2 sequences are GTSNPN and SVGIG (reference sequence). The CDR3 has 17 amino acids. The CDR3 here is CAWSVRSETFSNQPQHF. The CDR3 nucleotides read TGTGCCTGGAGTGTACGGTCAGAGACCTTTAGCAATCAGCCCCAGCATTTT.

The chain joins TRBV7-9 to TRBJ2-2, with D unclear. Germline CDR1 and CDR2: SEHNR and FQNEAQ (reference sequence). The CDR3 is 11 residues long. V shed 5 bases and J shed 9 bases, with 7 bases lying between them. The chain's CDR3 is CASSPPRELFF. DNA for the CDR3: TGTGCCAGCAGCCCACCTCGGGAGCTGTTTTTT.

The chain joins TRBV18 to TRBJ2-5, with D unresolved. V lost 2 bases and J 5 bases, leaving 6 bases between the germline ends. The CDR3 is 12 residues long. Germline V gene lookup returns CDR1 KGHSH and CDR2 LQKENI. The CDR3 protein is CASSPGVETQYF. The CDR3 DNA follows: TGTGCCAGCTCACCAGGAGTGGAGACCCAGTACTTC.

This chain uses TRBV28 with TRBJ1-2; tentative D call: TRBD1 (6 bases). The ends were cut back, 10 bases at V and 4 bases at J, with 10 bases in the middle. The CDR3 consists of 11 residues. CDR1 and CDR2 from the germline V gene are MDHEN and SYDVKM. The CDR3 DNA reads TGTGCCACCTACAGGGTCTATGGCTACACCTTC. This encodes CATYRVYGYTF.

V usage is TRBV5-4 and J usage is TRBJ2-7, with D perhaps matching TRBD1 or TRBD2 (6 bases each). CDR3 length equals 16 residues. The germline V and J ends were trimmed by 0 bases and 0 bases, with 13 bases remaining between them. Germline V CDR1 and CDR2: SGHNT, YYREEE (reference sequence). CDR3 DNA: TGTGCCAGCAGCTTGGACGGGGGCAGAAACTCCTACGAGCAGTACTTC. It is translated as CASSLDGGRNSYEQYF. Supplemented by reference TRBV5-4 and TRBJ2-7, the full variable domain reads ETGVTQSPTHLIKTRGQQVTLRCSSQSGHNTVSWYQQALGQGPQFIFQYYREEENGRGNFPPRFSGLQFPNYSSELNVNALELDDSALYLCASSLDGGRNSYEQYFGPGTRLTVT.

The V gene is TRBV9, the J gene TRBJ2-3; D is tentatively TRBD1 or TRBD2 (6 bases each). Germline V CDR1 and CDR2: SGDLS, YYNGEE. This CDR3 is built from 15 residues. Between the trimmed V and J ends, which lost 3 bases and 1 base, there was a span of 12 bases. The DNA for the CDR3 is TGTGCCAGCAGCGAGACGGGGGCCGGCACAGATACGCAGTATTTT. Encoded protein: CASSETGAGTDTQYF.

The DNA for the CDR3 is TGCGCCAGCAGCCAAGATGGATTCTACGAGCAGTACTTC. Translation gives CASSQDGFYEQYF. The rearrangement links TRBV4-1 to TRBJ2-7; no reliable D call. The CDR3 loop spans 13 amino acids. Per germline, CDR1 MGHRA and CDR2 YSYEKL. Trimming shortened V by 0 bases and J by 3 bases, and 6 bases separated the two germline ends.

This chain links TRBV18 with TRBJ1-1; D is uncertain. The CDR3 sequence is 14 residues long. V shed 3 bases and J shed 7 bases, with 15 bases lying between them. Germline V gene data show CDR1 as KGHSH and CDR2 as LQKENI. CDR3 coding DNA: TGTGCCAGCTCACCGGCACAGCGAACACTTGAAGCTTTCTTT. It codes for CASSPAQRTLEAFF.

CDR3 sequence reads: CASSPLMSGPNTEAFF. CDR3 DNA: TGTGCCAGCAGCCCCCTTATGTCTGGGCCGAACACTGAAGCTTTCTTT. The rearrangement links TRBV7-6 to TRBJ1-1; D ambiguous. V was pared by 5 bases and J by 1 base, with 17 bases between. The V gene's germline CDR1 is SGHVS and CDR2 FNYEAQ. The CDR3 has 16 amino acids.

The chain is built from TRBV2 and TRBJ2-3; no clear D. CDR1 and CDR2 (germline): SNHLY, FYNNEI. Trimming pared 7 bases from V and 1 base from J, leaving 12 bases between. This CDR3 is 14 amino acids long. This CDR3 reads CASKGTSGTDTQYF. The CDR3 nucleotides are TGTGCCAGCAAGGGCACTTCGGGCACAGATACGCAGTATTTT. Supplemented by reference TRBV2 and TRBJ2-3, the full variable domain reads EPEVTQTPSHQVTQMGQEVILRCVPISNHLYFYWYRQILGQKVEFLVSFYNNEISEKSEIFDDQFSVERPDGSNFTLKIRSTKLEDSAMYFCASKGTSGTDTQYFGPGTRLTVL.

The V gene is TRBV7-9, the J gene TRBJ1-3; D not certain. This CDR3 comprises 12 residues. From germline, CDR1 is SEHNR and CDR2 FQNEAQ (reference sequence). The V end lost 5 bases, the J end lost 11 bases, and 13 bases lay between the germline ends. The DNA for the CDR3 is TGTGCCAGCAGCCTGGACCTAGCCTCCATATATTTT. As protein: CASSLDLASIYF.

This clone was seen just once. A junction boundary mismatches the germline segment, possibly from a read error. In DNA, the CDR3 is TGCGCCATGGTCCCGTCCAGGGGGCTCCAACCCTATTTTTTT. Protein sequence: CAMVPSRGLQPYFF. The rearrangement uses TRBV4-3 and TRBJ1-3; 8 bases map to TRBD1. This CDR3 is built from 14 residues. From germline, CDR1 is LGHNA and CDR2 YSLEER.

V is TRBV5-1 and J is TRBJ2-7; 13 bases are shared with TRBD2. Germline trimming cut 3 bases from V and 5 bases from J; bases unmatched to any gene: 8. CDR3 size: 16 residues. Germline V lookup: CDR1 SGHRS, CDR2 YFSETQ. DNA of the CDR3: TGCGCCAGCAGCTCCCCGGGACTAGCGGGACGGCACGAGCAGTACTTC. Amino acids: CASSSPGLAGRHEQYF.

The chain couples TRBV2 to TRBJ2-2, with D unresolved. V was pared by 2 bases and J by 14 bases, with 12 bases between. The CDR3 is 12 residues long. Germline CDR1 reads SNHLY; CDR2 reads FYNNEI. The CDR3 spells CASSETRPALFF. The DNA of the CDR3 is TGTGCCAGCAGTGAAACCAGGCCGGCCCTGTTTTTT.

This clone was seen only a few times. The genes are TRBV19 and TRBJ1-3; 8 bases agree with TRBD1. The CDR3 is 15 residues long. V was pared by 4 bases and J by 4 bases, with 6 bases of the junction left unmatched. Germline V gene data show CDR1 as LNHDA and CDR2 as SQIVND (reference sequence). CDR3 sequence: CASSTDRGVGNTIYF. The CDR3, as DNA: TGTGCCAGTAGTACCGACAGGGGAGTCGGAAACACCATATATTTT.